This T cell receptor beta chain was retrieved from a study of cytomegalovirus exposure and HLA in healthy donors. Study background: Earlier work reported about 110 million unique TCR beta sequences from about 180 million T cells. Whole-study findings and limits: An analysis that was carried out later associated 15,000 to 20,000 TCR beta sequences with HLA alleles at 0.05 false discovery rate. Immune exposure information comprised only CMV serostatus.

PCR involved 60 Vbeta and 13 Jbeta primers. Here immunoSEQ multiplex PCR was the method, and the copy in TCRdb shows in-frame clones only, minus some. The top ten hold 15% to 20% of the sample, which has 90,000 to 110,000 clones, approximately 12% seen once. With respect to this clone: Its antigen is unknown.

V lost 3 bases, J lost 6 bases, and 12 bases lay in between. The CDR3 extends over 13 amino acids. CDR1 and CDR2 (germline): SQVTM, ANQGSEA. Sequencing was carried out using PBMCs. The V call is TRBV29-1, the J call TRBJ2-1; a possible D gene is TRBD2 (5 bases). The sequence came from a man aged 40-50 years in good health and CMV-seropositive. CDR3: CSVDPVSGNEQFF. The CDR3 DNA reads TGCAGCGTTGACCCGGTCAGCGGCAATGAGCAGTTCTTC.